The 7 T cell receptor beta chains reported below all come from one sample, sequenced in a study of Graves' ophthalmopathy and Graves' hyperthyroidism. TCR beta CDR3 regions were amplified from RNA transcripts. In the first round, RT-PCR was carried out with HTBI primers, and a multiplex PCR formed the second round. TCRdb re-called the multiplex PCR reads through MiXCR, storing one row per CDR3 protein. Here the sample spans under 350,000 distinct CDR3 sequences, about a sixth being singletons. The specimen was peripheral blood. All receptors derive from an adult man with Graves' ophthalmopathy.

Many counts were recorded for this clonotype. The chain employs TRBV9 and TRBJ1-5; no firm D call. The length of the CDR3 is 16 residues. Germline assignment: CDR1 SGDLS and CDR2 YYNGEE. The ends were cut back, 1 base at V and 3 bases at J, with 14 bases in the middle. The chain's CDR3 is CASSVKKERDNQPQHF. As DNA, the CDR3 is TGTGCCAGCAGCGTAAAAAAGGAGAGGGACAATCAGCCCCAGCATTTT.

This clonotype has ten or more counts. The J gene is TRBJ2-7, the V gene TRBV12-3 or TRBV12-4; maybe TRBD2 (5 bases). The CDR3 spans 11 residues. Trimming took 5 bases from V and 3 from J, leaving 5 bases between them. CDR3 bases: TGTGCCAGCAGTAGCGGCTACGAGCAGTACTTC. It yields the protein CASSSGYEQYF.

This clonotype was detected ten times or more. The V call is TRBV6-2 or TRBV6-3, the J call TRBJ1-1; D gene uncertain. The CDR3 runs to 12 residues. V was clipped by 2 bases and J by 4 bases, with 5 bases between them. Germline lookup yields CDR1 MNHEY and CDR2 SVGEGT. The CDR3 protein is CASSYAATEAFF. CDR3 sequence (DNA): TGTGCCAGCAGTTACGCAGCCACTGAAGCTTTCTTT.

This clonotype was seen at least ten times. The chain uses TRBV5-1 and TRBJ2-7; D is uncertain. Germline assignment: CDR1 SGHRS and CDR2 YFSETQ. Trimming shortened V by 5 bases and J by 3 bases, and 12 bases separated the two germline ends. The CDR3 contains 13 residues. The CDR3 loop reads CASRVGSYYEQYF. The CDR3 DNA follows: TGCGCCAGCAGGGTGGGTAGTTACTACGAGCAGTACTTC.

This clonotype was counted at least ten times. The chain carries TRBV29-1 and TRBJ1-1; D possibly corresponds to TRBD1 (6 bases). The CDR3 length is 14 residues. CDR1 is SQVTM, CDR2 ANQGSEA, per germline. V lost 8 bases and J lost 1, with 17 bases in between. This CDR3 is CSCMPGTRNTEAFF. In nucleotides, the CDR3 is TGCAGCTGTATGCCCGGGACACGGAACACTGAAGCTTTCTTT.

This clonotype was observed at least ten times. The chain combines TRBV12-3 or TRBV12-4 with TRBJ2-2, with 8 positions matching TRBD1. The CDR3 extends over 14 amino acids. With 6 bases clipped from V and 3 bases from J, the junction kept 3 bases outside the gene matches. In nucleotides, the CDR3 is TGTGCCAGCAGCCGGACAGGGTACACCGGGGAGCTGTTTTTT. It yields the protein CASSRTGYTGELFF.

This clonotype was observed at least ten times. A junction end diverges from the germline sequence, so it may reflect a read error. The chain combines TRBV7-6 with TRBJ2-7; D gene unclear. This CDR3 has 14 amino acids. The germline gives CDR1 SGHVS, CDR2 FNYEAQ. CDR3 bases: TGTGCCAGCGGCTTACGGACCTTCACCTACGAGCAGTACTTC. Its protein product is CASGLRTFTYEQYF.